This T cell receptor beta chain was recovered during a study of T-cell reconstitution after alpha-beta-depleted transplantation in children (TCRdb year 2016). At the level of the whole study: The study quantitatively tracked T-cell immune reconstitution after TCRalphabeta/CD19-depleted allogeneic hematopoietic cell transplantation in children using TCR repertoire profiling. Summary of the overall study and its limitations: The apparently early alphabetaT-cell count recovery about two months after transplant was reportedly dependent on only several hundred rapidly expanded clones derived from non-depleted graft cells. Over subsequent months, a decline in hyperexpanded clone frequencies was noted, and after one year, T-cell counts and TCRbeta diversity were mostly ascribed to newly produced T cells. In some patients, the high TCRbeta diversity seen at day 60 was put down to recipient T cells and intrathymic progenitors that had survived conditioning.

Receptors were amplified or captured by PCR. These reads were obtained on an Illumina HiSeq 2500. TCR library preparation used molecular barcoding, with unique molecular identifiers applied to normalize quantification of the TCRbeta repertoire. Starting from the raw public reads, TCRdb applied fastp trimming at Q25, assembled clones with MiXCR and retained in-frame beta chains. Here each entry gathers all rows of one CDR3 protein and keeps the most common genes and DNA. Counted in this sample were 150,000 to 250,000 distinct CDR3 sequences; about 6% of them appeared once. The ten largest make up roughly 4.8% of the sample. V and J are truncated by 2 bases and 6 bases respectively, leaving an intervening sequence of 15 bases. From the cysteine through the phenylalanine, the CDR3 covers 15 amino acids. This entry keeps only the CDR3 DNA: 45 bases, framed from base 1. CDR1 SNHLY and CDR2 FYNNEI were looked up in the germline V gene.

Details on this clonotype: Its antigen is unknown. This sequence may be a read error, since a much larger clone differs from it by one base.

The sample's treatment or condition label, in plain terms: allogeneic hematopoietic cell transplantation with graft depleted of TCRalphabeta T cells and CD19 B cells. The transplant recipients were children given TCRalphabeta/CD19-depleted allogeneic hematopoietic cell grafts. The input for sequencing was PBMCs, taken before TCRalphabeta/CD19-depleted stem cell transplant. The clonotype originates from a girl less than two years old with combined immunodeficiency, due to receive a stem cell transplant. The sequence is built from TRBV2 and TRBJ2-3; the D gene identity is not certain. This receptor has the CDR3 CASSELLAVRDTQYF. The nucleotides read TGTGCCAGCAGTGAACTTCTGGCAGTCAGGGATACGCAGTATTTT.